These T cell receptor beta chains were read from a single sample in a study of human T cells and chemical hapten exposure. TCRdb passed the RACE reads through MiXCR, listing each CDR3 protein once. The data show about 48,000 distinct CDR3 sequences, with 8% to 10% seen just once and around 16% held by the top ten. This specimen consisted of whole blood, obtained in connection with sensitization to the hapten diphenylcyclopropenone (DPC). These receptors all come from a woman aged 40-49 years with alopecia areata. Some clones in this sample may be carry-over from other donors' samples. CDR3s include the opening cysteine and the closing phenylalanine or tryptophan. Fields, in order: clone size, J gene, CDR3 length, V gene, D gene, CDR3 protein, CDR3 DNA. D genes are given only for firm matches. The size of a clone is reported for some rows only, either as once, few or many, or as a class for expanded clones.

>NA|TRBJ2-7|14|TRBV9|TRBD2
CASSGGTSSHEQYF
TGTGCCAGCAGCGGGGGGACTAGTTCCCACGAGCAGTACTTC
>many|TRBJ2-3|16|TRBV5-1|NA
CASRSGLSLGSDTQYF
TGCGCCAGCAGGTCGGGCCTAAGCCTTGGGTCGGATACGCAGTATTTT
>few|TRBJ2-7|14|TRBV6-6|NA
CASSYESNSYEQYF
TGTGCCAGCAGTTACGAGAGTAACTCCTACGAGCAGTACTTC
>NA|TRBJ2-5|16|TRBV3-1|TRBD2
CASSPVLAGLKETQYF
TGTGCCAGCAGCCCGGTCCTAGCGGGGTTGAAAGAGACCCAGTACTTC
>many|TRBJ1-1|18|TRBV20-1|TRBD1
CSAGSLGGGAQENTEAFF
TGCAGTGCCGGAAGCCTGGGAGGGGGCGCCCAAGAGAACACTGAAGCTTTCTTT
>NA|TRBJ2-7|14|TRBV12-3/TRBV12-4|NA
CASSAQQAPYEQYF
TGTGCCAGCAGCGCCCAACAGGCCCCCTACGAGCAGTACTTC
>few|TRBJ2-3|17|TRBV4-2|TRBD2
CASSQRPVAGGTDTQYF
TGTGCCAGCAGCCAACGGCCGGTAGCGGGAGGCACAGATACGCAGTATTTT
>NA|TRBJ2-1|14|TRBV2|TRBD2
CASSEALLGGEQFF
TGTGCCAGCAGTGAAGCGCTCTTGGGAGGGGAGCAGTTCTTC
>few|TRBJ1-2|14|TRBV7-2|NA
CASSFGVANYGYTF
TGTGCCAGCAGTTTCGGGGTAGCGAACTATGGCTACACCTTC
>few|TRBJ2-1|14|TRBV28|NA
CASSFQEQYNEQFF
TGTGCCAGCAGTTTTCAGGAACAGTACAATGAGCAGTTCTTC
>few|TRBJ1-1|15|TRBV6-1|TRBD1
CASSVNKGATTEAFF
TGTGCCAGCAGTGTCAATAAGGGGGCGACCACTGAAGCTTTCTTT
>few|TRBJ2-2|16|TRBV7-3|NA
CASSAAGKGKTGELFF
TGTGCCAGCAGCGCCGCTGGAAAGGGGAAGACCGGGGAGCTGTTTTTT
>many|TRBJ2-2|14|TRBV5-1|TRBD2
CASARGASTGELFF
TGCGCCAGTGCGCGGGGGGCTAGCACCGGGGAGCTGTTTTTT
>many|TRBJ1-2|13|TRBV2|NA
CAIKSATNYGYTF
TGTGCCATCAAGTCGGCAACTAACTATGGCTACACCTTC
>many|TRBJ2-3|12|TRBV12-3/TRBV12-4|TRBD2
CASSGGADTQYF
TGTGCCAGTAGCGGGGGCGCGGATACGCAGTATTTT
>many|TRBJ2-7|14|TRBV6-5|NA
CASSSSGLPYEQYF
TGTGCCAGCAGTTCATCGGGCCTGCCCTACGAGCAGTACTTC
>hyperexpanded|TRBJ2-7|12|TRBV25-1|TRBD1
CASTGQAYEQYF
TGTGCCAGCACAGGACAGGCGTACGAGCAGTACTTC
>many|TRBJ2-1|16|TRBV4-2|TRBD2
CASSQEGLAGGYEQFF
TGTGCCAGCAGCCAAGAGGGCCTAGCGGGGGGGTATGAGCAGTTCTTC
>many|TRBJ2-2|13|TRBV6-6|NA
CASSYRDTGELFF
TGTGCCAGCAGTTACAGGGATACCGGGGAGCTGTTTTTT
>many|TRBJ1-1|15|TRBV5-1|NA
CASSLGEVDNTEAFF
TGCGCCAGCAGCTTGGGGGAGGTGGATAACACTGAAGCTTTCTTT
>few|TRBJ2-7|16|TRBV5-4|TRBD2
CASSLGSGGRPYEQYF
TGTGCCAGCAGCTTGGGGAGCGGGGGCCGCCCCTACGAGCAGTACTTC
>few|TRBJ2-3|16|TRBV9|NA
CASSVVVGTGTDTQYF
TGTGCCAGCAGCGTAGTTGTGGGAACAGGCACAGATACGCAGTATTTT
>many|TRBJ2-7|15|TRBV20-1|NA
CSARAPGQSPYEQYF
TGCAGTGCTAGAGCCCCCGGACAGTCGCCCTACGAGCAGTACTTC
>many|TRBJ2-2|21|TRBV29-1|NA
CSVVGSGHSNRHPSDTGELFF
TGCAGCGTCGTTGGGTCAGGACATTCTAACAGACACCCTTCGGACACCGGGGAGCTGTTTTTT
>many|TRBJ2-1|14|TRBV24-1|TRBD2
CATSGSGESNEQFF
TGTGCCACCAGTGGCAGCGGGGAGAGCAATGAGCAGTTCTTC
>NA|TRBJ1-6|14|TRBV27|NA
CASSGTLNNSPLHF
TGTGCCAGCAGTGGGACACTAAATAATTCACCCCTCCACTTT
>NA|TRBJ2-7|12|TRBV30|NA
CAWTLSGYEQYF
TGTGCCTGGACCCTTAGCGGTTACGAGCAGTACTTC
>NA|TRBJ2-3|17|TRBV9|TRBD2
CASSVGLAGVGRDTQYF
TGTGCCAGCAGCGTAGGGCTAGCGGGGGTCGGGAGAGATACGCAGTATTTT
>many|TRBJ2-3|16|TRBV6-2/TRBV6-3|TRBD1
CASSYPVGQGTDTQYF
TGTGCCAGCAGTTACCCTGTTGGACAGGGGACAGATACGCAGTATTTT
>many|TRBJ1-1|12|TRBV12-3/TRBV12-4|NA
CASSFGGTEAFF
TGTGCCAGCAGTTTCGGGGGCACTGAAGCTTTCTTT
>few|TRBJ2-1|16|TRBV5-1|NA
CASSLVPGSSYNEQFF
TGCGCCAGCAGCCTGGTTCCGGGTAGCTCCTACAATGAGCAGTTCTTC
>few|TRBJ2-1|20|TRBV6-6|TRBD2
CASSYGYRDTSGVSYNEQFF
TGTGCCAGCAGTTACGGGTACAGGGACACTAGCGGGGTGTCCTACAATGAGCAGTTCTTC
>NA|TRBJ1-1|10|TRBV29-1|NA
CSVAGDEAFF
TGCAGCGTTGCTGGGGATGAAGCTTTCTTT
>many|TRBJ1-4|15|TRBV6-2/TRBV6-3|NA
CASSDFGTTNEKLFF
TGTGCCAGCAGTGACTTCGGGACAACTAATGAAAAACTGTTTTTT
>NA|TRBJ2-2|15|TRBV21-1|NA
CASSKARTGPEELFF
TGTGCCAGCAGCAAAGCCAGGACAGGCCCGGAGGAGCTGTTTTTT
>NA|TRBJ2-7|13|TRBV30|NA
CAWTGLLGYEQYF
TGTGCCTGGACGGGGCTCTTGGGCTACGAGCAGTACTTC
>few|TRBJ2-2|13|TRBV10-3|TRBD1
CAINRGVTGELFF
TGTGCCATCAACAGGGGCGTTACCGGGGAGCTGTTTTTT
>many|TRBJ2-3|13|TRBV7-2|NA
CASSLTFGDTQYF
TGTGCCAGCAGCTTAACGTTCGGTGATACGCAGTATTTT
>few|TRBJ2-2|15|TRBV6-1|NA
CASSKIPLTVGELFF
TGTGCCAGCAGTAAGATACCGCTGACTGTCGGGGAGCTGTTTTTT
>few|TRBJ2-2|19|TRBV12-3/TRBV12-4|NA
CASTDGAPGTLPNTGELFF
TGTGCCAGCACAGATGGGGCACCCGGGACGCTGCCGAACACCGGGGAGCTGTTTTTT
>NA|TRBJ2-7|11|TRBV10-3|NA
CAISPDREQYF
TGTGCCATCAGTCCCGACAGGGAGCAGTACTTC
>few|TRBJ1-5|14|TRBV20-1|NA
CSASTRDRNQPQHF
TGCAGTGCTTCGACCAGGGATCGCAATCAGCCCCAGCATTTT
>many|TRBJ1-4|15|TRBV7-6|NA
CASSLGGGVGEKLFF
TGTGCCAGCAGCTTAGGCGGGGGAGTGGGCGAAAAACTGTTTTTT
>few|TRBJ1-2|14|TRBV29-1|NA
CSVNDRTTNYGYTF
TGCAGCGTTAATGACAGGACTACTAACTATGGCTACACCTTC
>NA|TRBJ1-1|14|TRBV18|TRBD1
CASSPDRVGVEAFF
TGTGCCAGCTCCCCGGACAGGGTCGGGGTTGAAGCTTTCTTT
>few|TRBJ2-3|11|TRBV28|NA
CASSLKDTQYF
TGTGCCAGCAGTCTTAAAGATACGCAGTATTTT
>many|TRBJ1-5|14|TRBV20-1|NA
CSARGQTEIQPQHF
TGCAGTGCCAGAGGGCAGACGGAGATCCAGCCCCAGCATTTT
>NA|TRBJ1-1|12|TRBV11-2|NA
CASSLVTTEAFF
TGTGCCAGCAGCTTAGTTACCACTGAAGCTTTCTTT
>NA|TRBJ1-1|13|TRBV18|NA
CASSGTANTEAFF
TGTGCCAGCTCCGGGACGGCGAACACTGAAGCTTTCTTT
>few|TRBJ1-4|18|TRBV4-2|NA
CASSQGSGRTTGNEKLFF
TGTGCCAGCAGCCAAGGGTCAGGGAGGACGACTGGTAATGAAAAACTGTTTTTT
>few|TRBJ2-5|15|TRBV18|NA
CASSPGDIRKETQYF
TGTGCCAGCTCACCGGGGGACATCCGCAAGGAGACCCAGTACTTC
>many|TRBJ1-4|14|TRBV7-9|NA
CASSPKGVNEKLFF
TGTGCCAGCAGCCCTAAGGGAGTCAATGAAAAACTGTTTTTT
>many|TRBJ2-1|15|TRBV18|TRBD1
CASSPRTGAYNEQFF
TGTGCCAGCTCACCACGAACAGGGGCCTACAATGAGCAGTTCTTC
>NA|TRBJ1-4|15|TRBV10-2|NA
CASSDWGRGNEKLFF
TGCGCCAGCAGTGACTGGGGTCGTGGGAATGAAAAACTGTTTTTT
>few|TRBJ2-1|17|TRBV10-3|TRBD2
CAMAEAGGTSSYNEQFF
TGTGCCATGGCCGAAGCGGGGGGGACGAGCTCCTACAATGAGCAGTTCTTC
>many|TRBJ2-7|14|TRBV5-4|NA
CASSLILRPYEQYF
TGTGCCAGCAGCCTAATCCTGCGTCCCTACGAGCAGTACTTC
>few|TRBJ2-7|14|TRBV27|NA
CASSFRQGGYEQYF
TGTGCCAGCAGTTTCCGTCAGGGGGGCTACGAGCAGTACTTC
>NA|TRBJ1-1|13|TRBV18|NA
CATSLGRDTEAFF
TGTGCCACCTCCCTTGGCAGGGACACTGAAGCTTTCTTT